The rows below give T cell receptor beta chains drawn from one sample of a study of blood T cell repertoires in COVID-19. Sequencing was performed with immunoSEQ multiplex PCR; in TCRdb, only in-frame clones are kept and a portion is missing. The sample records more than 85,000 clones, approximately 72% being singletons. The sample taken for sequencing was peripheral blood. Every receptor here comes from a man aged 65-85 years with acute or convalescent COVID-19. CDR3s include the opening cysteine and the closing phenylalanine or tryptophan. The D gene is left open where the match is weak. Clone size appears in some rows only: once, few, many, or a class for an expanded clone.

J gene,clone size,D gene,V gene,CDR3 protein,CDR3 DNA
TRBJ1-5,few,.,TRBV21-1,CASQGQPQHF,TGTGCCAGTCAGGGTCAGCCCCAGCATTTT
TRBJ1-6,.,.,TRBV6-5,CASRSAGAYNSPLHF,TGTGCCAGCAGGTCCGCAGGGGCCTATAATTCACCCCTCCACTTT
TRBJ2-3,.,TRBD2,TRBV5-6,CASSARLAEPTDTQYF,TGTGCCAGCAGCGCCCGACTAGCGGAACCCACAGATACGCAGTATTTT
TRBJ1-4,many,.,TRBV6-5,CASRPDGGKLFF,TGTGCCAGCAGACCAGACGGCGGAAAACTGTTTTTT
TRBJ1-5,.,.,TRBV5-6,CASSLFPREPQHF,TGTGCCAGCAGCTTGTTTCCGCGCGAGCCCCAGCATTTT
TRBJ2-5,.,.,TRBV6-1,CASSEGGVSGTQYF,TGTGCCAGCAGTGAAGGGGGGGTTTCAGGGACCCAGTACTTC
TRBJ1-2,.,TRBD1,TRBV7-2,CASSSGQGHGYTF,TGTGCCAGCAGCTCGGGACAGGGACATGGCTACACCTTC
TRBJ1-5,.,.,TRBV28,CASSPSTGYSNQPQHF,TGTGCCAGCAGTCCCTCGACAGGCTATAGCAATCAGCCCCAGCATTTT
TRBJ1-6,.,TRBD1,TRBV9,CASSVAWTGTSPLHF,TGTGCCAGCAGCGTAGCTTGGACAGGGACCTCACCCCTCCACTTT
TRBJ2-1,.,TRBD2,TRBV9,CASSALGGLAYNEQFF,TGTGCCAGCAGCGCATTAGGGGGACTAGCTTACAATGAGCAGTTCTTC
TRBJ1-5,.,.,TRBV19,CASRWGLVGNQPQHF,TGTGCCAGTAGGTGGGGACTTGTAGGCAATCAGCCCCAGCATTTT
TRBJ2-2,.,.,TRBV5-4,CASSLDRVNTGELFF,TGTGCCAGCAGCTTGGACAGAGTGAACACCGGGGAGCTGTTTTTT
TRBJ2-3,.,TRBD2,TRBV24-1,CATSHSGSATDTQYF,TGTGCCACCTCCCATAGCGGGAGTGCCACAGATACGCAGTATTTT
TRBJ1-1,.,.,TRBV18,CASSPGQNTEAFF,TGTGCCAGCTCACCCGGACAGAACACTGAAGCTTTCTTT
TRBJ2-7,few,.,TRBV7-2,CASSFSTPKGGAGEQYF,TGTGCCAGCAGCTTCAGTACCCCTAAAGGAGGGGCCGGCGAGCAGTACTTC
TRBJ2-3,once,TRBD2,TRBV5-4,CASSLAKASGWSDTQYF,TGTGCCAGCAGCTTGGCCAAGGCTAGCGGGTGGTCAGATACGCAGTATTTT
TRBJ1-6,.,.,TRBV9,CASSADQGRGSPLHF,TGTGCCAGCAGCGCGGATCAGGGCCGAGGCTCACCCCTCCACTTT
TRBJ2-5,.,.,TRBV7-9,CASSLAKRAPQETQYF,TGTGCCAGCAGCTTAGCGAAGAGGGCCCCCCAAGAGACCCAGTACTTC
TRBJ2-1,.,.,TRBV27,CASSRSGAYNEQFF,TGTGCCAGCAGTCGATCGGGAGCCTACAATGAGCAGTTCTTC
TRBJ2-7,.,.,TRBV5-8,CASSRYMGGSPYEQYF,TGTGCCAGCAGCCGTTATATGGGGGGAAGTCCCTACGAGCAGTACTTC
TRBJ2-1,once,TRBD2,TRBV6-2/TRBV6-3,CASSYSSSGSKVNEQFF,TGTGCCAGCAGTTACTCCTCTAGCGGGAGCAAGGTCAATGAGCAGTTCTTC
TRBJ1-2,.,.,TRBV7-3,CASSPSPGDGYTF,TGTGCCAGCAGTCCCTCCCCAGGGGATGGCTACACCTTC
TRBJ1-3,.,TRBD1,TRBV29-1,CSVTPPGQGSGNTIYF,TGCAGCGTTACACCCCCGGGACAGGGCTCTGGAAACACCATATATTTT
TRBJ2-1,.,TRBD2,TRBV14,CASSRLAGGSSYNEQFF,TGTGCCAGCAGCCGACTAGCGGGAGGCAGCTCCTACAATGAGCAGTTCTTC
TRBJ1-1,.,.,TRBV6-1,CASSEDWGRATEAFF,TGTGCCAGCAGTGAAGATTGGGGGAGGGCCACTGAAGCTTTCTTT
TRBJ2-3,few,TRBD2,TRBV28,CAISTSGIPAADTQYF,TGTGCCATCTCCACTAGCGGGATTCCGGCGGCAGATACGCAGTATTTT
TRBJ2-5,once,.,TRBV24-1,CATSDLDSEETQYF,TGTGCCACCAGTGATTTGGACAGCGAAGAGACCCAGTACTTC
TRBJ2-3,.,TRBD1,TRBV19,CASSPRQRGPADTQYF,TGTGCCAGTAGTCCCCGTCAGAGGGGGCCGGCAGATACGCAGTATTTT
TRBJ2-3,.,.,TRBV5-1,CASSLEGASQGITQYF,TGCGCCAGCAGCTTGGAAGGGGCCTCCCAAGGGATTACGCAGTATTTT
TRBJ2-5,.,TRBD2,TRBV10-3,CATQTSGRAGETQYF,TGTGCCACCCAGACTAGCGGGAGGGCTGGGGAGACCCAGTACTTC
TRBJ2-4,few,.,TRBV4-1,CASSQEGSGSLKNIQYF,TGCGCCAGCAGCCAAGAAGGGAGTGGCTCCCTTAAAAACATTCAGTACTTC
TRBJ1-3,.,TRBD1,TRBV5-4,CASSQQGTGNTIYF,TGTGCCAGCAGCCAACAGGGGACTGGAAACACCATATATTTT
TRBJ2-7,.,TRBD1,TRBV2,CASSGGTGVTHEQYF,TGTGCCAGCAGTGGAGGGACAGGGGTTACCCACGAGCAGTACTTC
TRBJ2-1,.,TRBD1,TRBV9,CASTETGASYNEQFF,TGTGCCAGCACCGAGACAGGGGCCTCCTACAATGAGCAGTTCTTC
TRBJ2-3,.,TRBD2,TRBV5-4,CASSLGGLAGANSPHTQYF,TGTGCCAGCAGCCTGGGGGGACTAGCGGGGGCTAACTCCCCCCACACGCAGTATTTT
TRBJ1-4,.,.,TRBV6-5,CASTAGEKLFF,TGTGCCAGCACTGCGGGTGAAAAACTGTTTTTT
TRBJ1-5,.,.,TRBV10-3,CAIGAGSNQPQHF,TGTGCCATCGGTGCCGGTAGCAATCAGCCCCAGCATTTT
TRBJ2-5,.,.,TRBV2,CAREKGEVPGHGTQYF,TGTGCCAGAGAAAAGGGGGAAGTCCCGGGCCATGGAACCCAGTACTTC
TRBJ1-1,.,.,TRBV9,CASSREAVTEAFF,TGTGCCAGCAGCCGGGAGGCAGTGACTGAAGCTTTCTTT
TRBJ2-1,.,TRBD1,TRBV9,CASSVSGTGTYNEQFF,TGTGCCAGCAGCGTCTCCGGGACAGGGACCTACAATGAGCAGTTCTTC
TRBJ2-3,.,TRBD2,TRBV7-3,CASSLLAGGPDTQYF,TGTGCCAGCAGCCTACTAGCGGGAGGGCCAGATACGCAGTATTTT
TRBJ1-4,once,.,TRBV28,CASSSEKLFF,TGTGCCAGCAGTTCAGAAAAACTGTTTTTT
TRBJ1-1,.,.,TRBV19,CAPKPGSNTEAFF,TGTGCCCCCAAGCCCGGGTCGAACACTGAAGCTTTCTTT
TRBJ2-3,.,TRBD2,TRBV28,CASKRAPWGGSTQYF,TGTGCCAGCAAACGGGCCCCCTGGGGGGGAAGTACGCAGTATTTT
TRBJ2-5,.,.,TRBV4-2,CASSQDPGRGRETQYF,TGTGCCAGCAGCCAAGATCCGGGCAGGGGGAGGGAGACCCAGTACTTC
TRBJ2-3,few,.,TRBV5-1,CASSFLTPSTDTQYF,TGCGCCAGCAGCTTCCTGACTCCTAGCACAGATACGCAGTATTTT
TRBJ1-5,.,.,TRBV6-5,CATAPALDQPQHF,TGTGCCACCGCGCCAGCGCTTGATCAGCCCCAGCATTTT
TRBJ2-1,.,TRBD1,TRBV12-5,CASGFDRGSYNEQFF,TGTGCTAGTGGTTTCGACAGGGGATCCTACAATGAGCAGTTCTTC
TRBJ2-3,once,.,TRBV24-1,CATSDRSTDTQYF,TGTGCCACCAGTGACCGTAGCACAGATACGCAGTATTTT